The T cell receptor (beta chain) described here comes from a study of cytomegalovirus exposure and HLA in healthy donors. General study results and limits: Researchers reported in a later analysis that a missense DCLRE1C variant was tied to TCR beta V- and J-gene trimming. It was only CMV serostatus that was available as immune exposure information. Presence/absence analyses supposed approximately even sequencing depth among donors.

The table lists this clone with a few counts. The antigen remains unidentified. This CDR3 is built from 13 residues. In germline, CDR1 is GTSNPN, CDR2 SVGIG (reference sequence). Trimming removed 2 bases at V and 6 bases at J, with 14 bases between. Use of 60 Vbeta and 13 Jbeta primers characterized the PCR. Method: immunoSEQ multiplex PCR; TCRdb's copy keeps in-frame clones and lacks some. The sample lists under 200,000 clones, around 84% seen once, with 7% to 9.5% in the top ten. The clonotype comes from a male donor in good health and CMV-seropositive. V and J are TRBV30 and TRBJ2-7, with a tentative D call TRBD1 (7 bases). Sequenced: PBMCs. In DNA, the CDR3 is TGTGCCTGGAGTCGACAGGGACTTGGCGAGCAGTACTTC. Translated: CAWSRQGLGEQYF. The whole variable domain, remainder taken from reference TRBV30 and TRBJ2-7, is SQTIHQWPATLVQPVGSPLSLECTVEGTSNPNLYWYRQAAGRGLQLLFYSVGIGQISSEVPQNLSASRPQDRQFILSSKKLLLSDSGFYLCAWSRQGLGEQYFGPGTRLTVT.